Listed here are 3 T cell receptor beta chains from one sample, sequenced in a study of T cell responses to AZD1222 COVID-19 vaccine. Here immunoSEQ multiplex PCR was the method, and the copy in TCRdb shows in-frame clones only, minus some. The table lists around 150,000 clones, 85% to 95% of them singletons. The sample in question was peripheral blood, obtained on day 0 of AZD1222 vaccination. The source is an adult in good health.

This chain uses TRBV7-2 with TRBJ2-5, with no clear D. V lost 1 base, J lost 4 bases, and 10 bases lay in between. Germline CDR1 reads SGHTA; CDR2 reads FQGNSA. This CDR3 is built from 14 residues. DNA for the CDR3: TGTGCCAGCAGCTTAGGCCCCCCCCCAGAGACCCAGTACTTC. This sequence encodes CASSLGPPPETQYF.

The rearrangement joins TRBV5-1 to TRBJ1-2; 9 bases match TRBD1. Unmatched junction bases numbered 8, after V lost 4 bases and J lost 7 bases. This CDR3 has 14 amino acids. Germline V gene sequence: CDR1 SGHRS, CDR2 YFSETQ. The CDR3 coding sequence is TGCGCCAGCAGCACAACCGGGACAGGGAGTGGCTACACCTTC. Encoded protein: CASSTTGTGSGYTF.

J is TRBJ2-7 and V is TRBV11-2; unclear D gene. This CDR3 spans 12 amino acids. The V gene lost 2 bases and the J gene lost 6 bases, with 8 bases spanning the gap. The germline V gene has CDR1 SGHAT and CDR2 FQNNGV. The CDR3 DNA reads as TGTGCCAGCAGCTTATGGGTCGGCGAGCAGTACTTC. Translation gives CASSLWVGEQYF. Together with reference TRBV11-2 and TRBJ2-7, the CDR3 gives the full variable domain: EAGVAQSPRYKIIEKRQSVAFWCNPISGHATLYWYQQILGQGPKLLIQFQNNGVVDDSQLPKDRFSAERLKGVDSTLKIQPAKLEDSAVYLCASSLWVGEQYFGPGTRLTVT.